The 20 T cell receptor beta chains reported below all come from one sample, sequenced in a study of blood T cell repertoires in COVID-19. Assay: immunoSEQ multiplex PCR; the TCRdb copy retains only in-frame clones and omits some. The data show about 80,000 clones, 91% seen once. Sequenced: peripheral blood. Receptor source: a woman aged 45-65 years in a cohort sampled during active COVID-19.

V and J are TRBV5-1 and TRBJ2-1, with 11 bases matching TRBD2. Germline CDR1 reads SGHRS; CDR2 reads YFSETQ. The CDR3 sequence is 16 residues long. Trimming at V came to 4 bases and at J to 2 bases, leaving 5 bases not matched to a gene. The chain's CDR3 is CASSPRLAGPYNEQFF. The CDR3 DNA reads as TGCGCCAGCAGCCCCCGACTAGCGGGACCCTACAATGAGCAGTTCTTC.

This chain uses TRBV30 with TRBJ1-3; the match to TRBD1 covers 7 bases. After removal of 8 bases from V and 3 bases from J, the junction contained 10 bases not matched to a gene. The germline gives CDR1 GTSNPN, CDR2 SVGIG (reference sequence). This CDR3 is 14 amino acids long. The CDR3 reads CARQGSSFGNTIYF. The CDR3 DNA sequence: TGTGCCAGACAGGGTTCCAGTTTTGGAAACACCATATATTTT.

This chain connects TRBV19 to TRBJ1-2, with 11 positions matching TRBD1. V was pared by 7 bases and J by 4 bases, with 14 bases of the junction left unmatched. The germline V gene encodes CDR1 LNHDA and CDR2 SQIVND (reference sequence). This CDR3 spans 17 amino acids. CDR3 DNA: TGTGCCAGTACCGCTCAACCCGGGGACAGGGGGGGCTATGGCTACACCTTC. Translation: CASTAQPGDRGGYGYTF.

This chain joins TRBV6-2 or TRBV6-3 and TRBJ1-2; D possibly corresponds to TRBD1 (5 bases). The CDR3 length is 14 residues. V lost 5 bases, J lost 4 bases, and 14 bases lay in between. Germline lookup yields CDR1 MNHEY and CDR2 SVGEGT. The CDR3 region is CASSGSDTGYGYTF. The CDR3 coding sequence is TGTGCCAGCAGTGGATCGGACACAGGCTATGGCTACACCTTC.

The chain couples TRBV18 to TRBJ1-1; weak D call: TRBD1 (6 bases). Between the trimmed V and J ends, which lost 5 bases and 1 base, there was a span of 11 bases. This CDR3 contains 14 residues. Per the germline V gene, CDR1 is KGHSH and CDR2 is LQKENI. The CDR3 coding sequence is TGTGCCAGCTCAATGCAGGGGCGGAACACTGAAGCTTTCTTT. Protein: CASSMQGRNTEAFF. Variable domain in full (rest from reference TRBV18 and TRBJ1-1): NAGVMQNPRHLVRRRGQEARLRCSPMKGHSHVYWYRQLPEEGLKFMVYLQKENIIDESGMPKERFSAEFPKEGPSILRIQQVVRGDSAAYFCASSMQGRNTEAFFGQGTRLTVV.

CDR3 DNA sequence: TGTGCCAGCAGCTTTCCGCCCTGGCCAGATACGCAGTATTTT. It codes for CASSFPPWPDTQYF. The chain is built from TRBV5-6 and TRBJ2-3; D unresolved. Deletions cut 2 bases from V and 4 bases from J, with 11 bases between. CDR3 length: 14 residues. Germline V gene data show CDR1 as SGHDT and CDR2 as YYEEEE.

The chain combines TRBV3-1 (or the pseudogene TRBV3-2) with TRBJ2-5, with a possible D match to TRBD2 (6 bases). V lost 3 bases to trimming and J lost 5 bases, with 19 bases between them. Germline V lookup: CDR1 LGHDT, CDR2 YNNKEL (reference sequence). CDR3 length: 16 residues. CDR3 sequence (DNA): TGTGCCAGCAGCCAGGAGAGACTAGTTCGGCGGGAGACCCAGTACTTC. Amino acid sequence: CASSQERLVRRETQYF.

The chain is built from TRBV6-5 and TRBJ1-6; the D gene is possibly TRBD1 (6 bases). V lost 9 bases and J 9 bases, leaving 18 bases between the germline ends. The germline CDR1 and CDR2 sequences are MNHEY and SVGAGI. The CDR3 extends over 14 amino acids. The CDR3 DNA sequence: TGTGCCAGTGGGCAGGGGCGCCTAGGTTCACCCCTCCACTTT. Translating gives CASGQGRLGSPLHF.

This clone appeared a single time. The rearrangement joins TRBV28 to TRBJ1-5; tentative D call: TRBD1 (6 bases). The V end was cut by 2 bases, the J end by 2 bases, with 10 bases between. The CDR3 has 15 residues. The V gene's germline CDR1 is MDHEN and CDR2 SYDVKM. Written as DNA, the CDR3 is TGTGCCAGCAGTTTACAGGGGACGGGCAATCAGCCCCAGCATTTT. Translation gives CASSLQGTGNQPQHF.

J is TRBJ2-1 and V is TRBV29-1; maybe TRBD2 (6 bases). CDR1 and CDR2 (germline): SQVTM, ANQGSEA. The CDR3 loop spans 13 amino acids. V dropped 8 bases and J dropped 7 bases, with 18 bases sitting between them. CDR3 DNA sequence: TGCAGCCACTCGGAGGGCCAGAGGAATGAGCAGTTCTTC. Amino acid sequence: CSHSEGQRNEQFF.

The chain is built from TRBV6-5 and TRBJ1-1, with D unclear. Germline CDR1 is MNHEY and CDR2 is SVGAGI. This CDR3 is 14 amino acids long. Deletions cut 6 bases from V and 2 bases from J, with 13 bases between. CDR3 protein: CASSSAGSNTEAFF. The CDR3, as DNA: TGTGCCAGCAGCTCCGCCGGTTCAAACACTGAAGCTTTCTTT.

This CDR3 is CASSQANAGGYSEQYF. CDR3 DNA sequence: TGCGCCAGCAGCCAAGCCAACGCGGGGGGGTACAGCGAGCAGTACTTC. This chain links TRBV4-1 with TRBJ2-7; 9 bases are shared with TRBD2. Germline-derived CDR1 and CDR2 are MGHRA and YSYEKL. J lost 6 bases, V lost 1 base, and 10 bases had no gene match. The CDR3 loop spans 16 amino acids.

This chain's CDR3 is CASSPTSGVYEQYF. As DNA, the CDR3 is TGTGCCAGCAGCCCGACTAGCGGGGTCTACGAGCAGTACTTC. The chain carries TRBV11-2 and TRBJ2-7; 11 bases map to TRBD2. V gave up 5 bases and J gave up 3 bases; unmatched junction bases: 3. Germline V CDR1 and CDR2: SGHAT, FQNNGV. This CDR3 comprises 14 residues. Combining the CDR3 with reference TRBV11-2 and TRBJ2-7 gives the whole variable domain EAGVAQSPRYKIIEKRQSVAFWCNPISGHATLYWYQQILGQGPKLLIQFQNNGVVDDSQLPKDRFSAERLKGVDSTLKIQPAKLEDSAVYLCASSPTSGVYEQYFGPGTRLTVT.

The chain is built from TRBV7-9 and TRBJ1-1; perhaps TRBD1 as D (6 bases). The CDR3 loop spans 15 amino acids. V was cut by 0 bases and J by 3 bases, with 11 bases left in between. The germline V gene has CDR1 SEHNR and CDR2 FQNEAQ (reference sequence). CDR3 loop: CASSLAQGSDTEAFF. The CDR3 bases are TGTGCCAGCAGCTTAGCGCAGGGGTCGGACACTGAAGCTTTCTTT. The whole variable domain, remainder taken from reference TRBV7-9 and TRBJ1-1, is DTGVSQNPRHKITKRGQNVTFRCDPISEHNRLYWYRQTLGQGPEFLTYFQNEAQLEKSRLLSDRFSAERPKGSFSTLEIQRTEQGDSAMYLCASSLAQGSDTEAFFGQGTRLTVV.

The CDR3 is CASSQDGSGWNQPQHF. CDR3 sequence (DNA): TGCGCCAGCAGCCAAGACGGGTCAGGGTGGAATCAGCCCCAGCATTTT. The gene calls are TRBV4-1 and TRBJ1-5; D may be TRBD1 (5 bases). V lost 0 bases to trimming and J lost 4 bases, with 13 bases between them. The length of the CDR3 is 16 residues. In germline, CDR1 is MGHRA, CDR2 YSYEKL.

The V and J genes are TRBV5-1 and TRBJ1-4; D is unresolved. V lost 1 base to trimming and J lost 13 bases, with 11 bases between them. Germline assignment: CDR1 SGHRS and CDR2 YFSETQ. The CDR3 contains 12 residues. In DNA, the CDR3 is TGCGCCAGCAGCTTGAACGGCGGTGGACTGTTTTTT. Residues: CASSLNGGGLFF. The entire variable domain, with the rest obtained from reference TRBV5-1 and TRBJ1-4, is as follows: KAGVTQTPRYLIKTRGQQVTLSCSPISGHRSVSWYQQTPGQGLQFLFEYFSETQRNKGNFPGRFSGRQFSNSRSEMNVSTLELGDSALYLCASSLNGGGLFFGSGTQLSVL.

The CDR3 loop is CASATTWRTNEQFF. The CDR3 DNA follows: TGTGCCAGCGCGACAACGTGGCGGACTAATGAGCAGTTCTTC. The chain employs TRBV9 and TRBJ2-1, with D maybe TRBD2 (5 bases). The CDR3 is 14 amino acids. CDR1 is SGDLS, CDR2 YYNGEE, per germline. Trimming shortened V by 7 bases and J by 7 bases, and 18 bases separated the two germline ends.

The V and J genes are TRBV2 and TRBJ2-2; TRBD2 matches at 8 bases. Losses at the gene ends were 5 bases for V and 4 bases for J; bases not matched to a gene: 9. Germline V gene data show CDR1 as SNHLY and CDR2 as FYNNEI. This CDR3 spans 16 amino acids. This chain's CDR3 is CASSLKRGPGTGELFF. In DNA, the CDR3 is TGTGCCAGCAGTCTGAAGCGGGGGCCGGGCACCGGGGAGCTGTTTTTT.

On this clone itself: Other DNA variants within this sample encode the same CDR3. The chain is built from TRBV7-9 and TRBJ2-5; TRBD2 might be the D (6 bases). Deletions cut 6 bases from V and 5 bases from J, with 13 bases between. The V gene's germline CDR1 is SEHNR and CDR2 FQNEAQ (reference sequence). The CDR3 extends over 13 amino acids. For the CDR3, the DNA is TGTGCCAGCAGTTTGGAGGGCGGGGAGACCCAGTACTTC. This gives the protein CASSLEGGETQYF.

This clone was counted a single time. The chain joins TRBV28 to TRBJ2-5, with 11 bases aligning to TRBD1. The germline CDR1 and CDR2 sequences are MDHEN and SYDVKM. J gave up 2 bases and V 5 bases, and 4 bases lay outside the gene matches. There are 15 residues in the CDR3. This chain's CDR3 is CASSPGQGVQETQYF. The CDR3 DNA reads TGTGCCAGCAGTCCGGGACAGGGGGTACAAGAGACCCAGTACTTC. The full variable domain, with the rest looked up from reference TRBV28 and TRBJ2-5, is DVKVTQSSRYLVKRTGEKVFLECVQDMDHENMFWYRQDPGLGLRLIYFSYDVKMKEKGDIPEGYSVSREKKERFSLILESASTNQTSMYLCASSPGQGVQETQYFGPGTRLLVL.